This TCR beta chain was identified in a study of cytomegalovirus exposure and HLA in healthy donors (dated by TCRdb to about 2017). Looking at the study overall: In an earlier analysis of 550 to 750 of the donors, 276 Gb of sequence data and some 100 million unique TCR beta sequences from about 190 million T cells were reported. An early release that covered roughly 600 HLA-typed donors contained around 330 gigabases of sequencing data and around 80 million unique TCR sequences. The genetic ancestry cluster associated with self-reported Caucasian donors included roughly 84% of the roughly 380 genotyped donors. The aim of the study was to test whether cataloging public T cell receptors could identify signatures of past pathogen exposure. The study profiled the T cell repertoires of 550 to 700 subjects by immunosequencing and related them to cytomegalovirus serostatus. A separate validation cohort of some 130 different subjects was used in addition to the approximately 610-subject first cohort. To predict cytomegalovirus infection status, the study brought together high-throughput TCR immunosequencing, statistical association of individual TCRs with disease status, and machine learning. A later analysis re-analyzed previously published TCR beta repertoires from hundreds of donors and added high-resolution HLA genotyping to study TCR occurrence patterns. Rather than drawing on any new phenotypic data, the later analysis identified candidate immune exposures from TCR beta sequences and the way those sequences occurred across donors. An earlier analysis of around 640 of the donors used high-throughput TCR beta sequencing to judge whether each TCR beta V gene segment behaved as functional or pseudogenic. Donor age, sex, ethnicity and CMV serostatus were collected together with the repertoire data. A later genetic analysis used genome-wide SNP genotypes for about 60% of the 666 donors, treating that subset as a discovery cohort. Every repertoire in the discovery cohort had been generated on one and the same sequencing platform. Class I and class II HLA loci were covered by the typing at four-digit resolution. Typing coverage differed by locus: A, B, C, DRB1 and DQB1 were typed in roughly 620-640 donors, DQA1 in roughly 500, DPA1 in roughly 590, and DPB1 in just under 490. Because of strong linkage in the cohort, 4 to 6 DR-DQ haplotypes were treated as single units for association and clustering. Among approximately 370 genotyped donors of the cohort, an average of approximately 240,000 unique TCR beta nucleotide sequences was sequenced per donor, of which roughly 17% were non-productive.

The library was made by the immunoSEQ multiplex PCR assay. The multiplex PCR relied on a mix of 60 forward primers for TCR Vbeta segments and 13 reverse primers for TCR Jbeta segments. The CDR3 region of rearranged TCR beta genes was amplified from genomic DNA with a multiplex PCR assay. The Illumina HiSeq System was used to sequence the amplified TCR beta libraries as 87-base-pair reads. The study's own analysis went as follows. A later analysis counted tens of millions of unique TCR beta chains across the 690 or so repertoires, and some 11 million of these chains were shared by at least two donors. To remove PCR and sequencing errors, raw reads were error-corrected and collapsed into unique sequences using a nearest-neighbor algorithm that merged closely related sequences. To assign V, D and J gene segments, CDR3 sequences were aligned to IMGT reference sequences. For a sequence to be retained, a match of at least six nucleotides was required to both a V gene segment and a J gene segment. A rearrangement was called productive if the CDR3 had no stop codons and remained in frame with V and J, and every other rearrangement was called non-productive. Following IMGT convention, CDR3 was defined as the stretch from the second conserved V-encoded cysteine up to the conserved J-encoded phenylalanine. Sequences without an unambiguous match to a single V gene segment were excluded from the earlier analysis of a few hundred of the donors. In an earlier analysis of approximately 550 of the donors, V segments were called functional above 56.7% productive rearrangements and were called segregating when the between-donor standard deviation exceeded 5%. A statistical classification framework was built to diagnose cytomegalovirus status from the catalog of TCR beta chain sequences. A later analysis assigned V and J genes by comparing TCR nucleotide sequences with IMGT/GENE-DB human TR gene sequences. Using the TCRdist pipeline, a later analysis assigned CDR3 sequences along with most-parsimonious VDJ recombination scenarios. In a later analysis, every TCR beta chain was defined by the combination of its CDR3 amino acid sequence and its V-gene family, and reads without a unique V-gene family were dropped. In a later analysis, fewer than 650 highly shared, low-generation-probability nucleotide sequences were removed to address suspected cross-contamination and a sequencing artifact. In a later analysis, a clonal expansion index was calculated for each public chain from normalized within-repertoire ranks of inferred template counts. Generation probabilities in a later analysis came from a VDJ recombination model fitted to out-of-frame rearrangements, and those results were checked against IGoR. In a later analysis, hypergeometric tests were used to score TCR-TCR, TCR-HLA and TCR-CMV co-occurrence, with a repertoire-size bias correction applied to TCR pairs. In a later analysis, false discovery rates were estimated by permuting HLA or CMV assignments 20 times. In a later analysis, co-occurring TCRs were grouped using DBSCAN, and TCRdist sequence similarity was added for clustering within HLA-allele-positive subsets. Co-occurrence clustering excluded repertoires with fewer than 30,000 or more than 120,000 public chains, plus five with anomalous nucleotide sharing. TCRdb's version of the immuneACCESS table is confined to in-frame rearrangements and falls short of the full clone set. An unresolved V gene accounts for under half of the shortfall where checked; the remainder is of unknown origin. V and J calls and clone size are given by that table; D and trimming were obtained from the DNA. Within this sample are tens of thousands of clones, with more than 85% of them counted one time only. Less than 3.5% of the sample is taken by the ten largest.

The cohort was made up of roughly 670 healthy bone marrow donors. At the time of sampling, all cohort members were nominally healthy, though unrecorded immune exposures were likely present. The donor was CMV seronegative and was included in the group of a few hundred seronegative cohort members. A peripheral blood sample was provided by each donor, and peripheral blood mononuclear cells were used for TCR beta sequencing. The Qiagen DNeasy Blood Extraction Kit was used to extract genomic DNA from the blood cell samples. Paper-wide results and their limitations: According to the authors, the approach could potentially be generalized to other disease states and immunological phenotypes. A further reported finding was that TCR beta sequences accurately predicted the HLA-A and HLA-B alleles for most subjects in the first cohort. For the cohort, immune exposure information was limited to CMV serostatus. In a later analysis, the rate of TCR association differed among HLA loci, with DRB1 alleles having the most associated TCRs and HLA-C alleles having the fewest. In a later analysis, most CMV-associated TCR beta chains were found to appear HLA-restricted, with HLA associations seemingly driven largely by CMV exposure. A later analysis reported that several top co-occurrence clusters appeared linked to parvovirus B19, influenza, CMV and Epstein-Barr virus. Cytomegalovirus status was reported to be diagnosed by the classifier with high specificity and sensitivity in both the original and validation cohorts. In vitro tests confirmed that a few of the cytomegalovirus-associated TCR beta chains recognize cytomegalovirus antigens. Because some donors lacked HLA typing at each locus, the association tests relied only on the typed subset. In an earlier analysis of some 500 of the donors, most TCR beta V segments were observed in productive rearrangements about 90% or about 30% of the time, broadly matching IMGT annotations. Correlated functional status among segregating V segments might reflect linkage disequilibrium, but an unknown experimental factor could not be ruled out. Only TCR beta chains were sequenced in this cohort, and the absence of alpha or paired-chain data limited detectable features. The study listed approximately 160 TCR beta chains as associated with cytomegalovirus. Strong co-occurrence of HLA alleles, especially DR and DQ, made assigning TCR associations to individual alleles difficult. Specific HLA alleles were associated with 18,000 or so TCR beta sequences at a false discovery rate of 0.05 in a later analysis. Roughly uniform sequencing depth across donors was assumed in presence/absence analyses, although this assumption may not hold. A later genetic analysis associated a missense DCLRE1C variant with V-gene and J-gene trimming of TCR beta chains, and an independent cohort replicated the association. Approximately 18 rarely observed V segments, including chromosome 9 orphons, were excluded from the earlier analysis of about 600 of the donors because counts were too low. A later genetic analysis reported fewer N-insertions in productive TCRs among donors in an Asian-associated ancestry cluster than the roughly 700-donor mean. A cluster of highly shared sequence variants was judged likely to represent a technical artifact of the sequencing pipeline. Compared with equally common non-associated chains, HLA-associated TCR beta chains in a later analysis were more clonally expanded and had lower generation probabilities. Most TCR sequences were seen in very few donors, while some public TCRs were found in many individuals.

Comment on this clone: It has no known antigen specificity. Base-call qualities are not available, and no considerably larger clone is one nucleotide away.

The source material was PBMCs. This sequence originates from a young woman in good health and CMV-seronegative.

The sequenced DNA is TGTGCCTGGGGGGACAACAATGAGCAGTTCTTC. Translated, it reads CAWGDNNEQFF. This chain is built from TRBV30 and TRBJ2-1; matching of 6 bases hints at TRBD1 as the D gene. The junction shows trimming of 5 bases on V and 5 bases on J, plus 7 bases between the germline ends. There are 11 amino acids in the CDR3, from cysteine to phenylalanine inclusive. This entry keeps only the CDR3 DNA: 33 bases, framed from base 1. CDR1 GTSNPN and CDR2 SVGIG are derived from the germline V gene (reference sequence).